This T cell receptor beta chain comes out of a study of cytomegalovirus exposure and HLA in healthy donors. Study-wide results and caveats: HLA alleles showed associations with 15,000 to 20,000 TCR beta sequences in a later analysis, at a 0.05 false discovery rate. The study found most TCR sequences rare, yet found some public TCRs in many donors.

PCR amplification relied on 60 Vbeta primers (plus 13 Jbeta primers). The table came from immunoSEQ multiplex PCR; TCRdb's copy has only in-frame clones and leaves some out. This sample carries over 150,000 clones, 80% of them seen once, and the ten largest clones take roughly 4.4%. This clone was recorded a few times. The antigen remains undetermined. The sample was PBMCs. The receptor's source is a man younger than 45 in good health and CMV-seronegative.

The CDR3 coding sequence is TGTGCCTGGAAGAGGGTAGGCAATGAGCAGTTCTTC. Translation gives CAWKRVGNEQFF. The chain recombines TRBV30 with TRBJ2-1; tentatively, D is TRBD2 (5 bases). The CDR3 contains 12 residues. The germline V and J ends were trimmed by 4 bases and 6 bases, with 10 bases remaining between them. Germline CDR1 GTSNPN, CDR2 SVGIG (reference sequence).